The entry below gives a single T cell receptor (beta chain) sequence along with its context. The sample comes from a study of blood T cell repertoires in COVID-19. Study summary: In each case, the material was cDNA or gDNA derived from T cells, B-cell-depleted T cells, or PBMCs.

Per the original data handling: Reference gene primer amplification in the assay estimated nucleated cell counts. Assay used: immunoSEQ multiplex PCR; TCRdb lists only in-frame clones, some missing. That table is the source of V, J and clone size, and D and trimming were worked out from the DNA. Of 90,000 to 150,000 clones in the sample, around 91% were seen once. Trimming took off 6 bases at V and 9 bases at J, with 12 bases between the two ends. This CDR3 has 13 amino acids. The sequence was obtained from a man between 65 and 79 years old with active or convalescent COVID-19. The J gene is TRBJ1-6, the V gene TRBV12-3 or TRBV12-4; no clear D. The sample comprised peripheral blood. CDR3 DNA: TGTGCCAGCAGACTGGTAGGGAGTTCACCCCTCCACTTT. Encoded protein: CASRLVGSSPLHF.